These 27 T cell receptor beta chains were sequenced from one sample in a study of blood T cell repertoires in COVID-19. Profiled with immunoSEQ multiplex PCR; TCRdb holds only in-frame clones, not every one. The table has 330,000 or so clones, around 87% seen once. Sequencing used PBMCs or T cells enriched from blood (not recorded which). The receptor set was obtained from a man aged 35 to 55 in a cohort exposed to, infected with or recovered from COVID-19 (not recorded which).

This clone was seen only once. This chain connects TRBV7-8 to TRBJ1-5; 8 bases agree with TRBD1. The CDR3 is 15 amino acids. The junction had 9 bases not matched to a gene; V was cut back by 5 bases and J by 6 bases. Germline values: CDR1 SGHVS, CDR2 FQNEAQ. Here the CDR3 reads CASSQGQAKVQPQHF. CDR3 DNA: TGTGCCAGCAGCCAGGGACAGGCGAAGGTTCAGCCCCAGCATTTT.

The rearrangement joins TRBV7-9 to TRBJ2-7; TRBD1 agrees at 8 bases. In germline, CDR1 is SEHNR, CDR2 FQNEAQ (reference sequence). CDR3 length: 15 residues. V lost 5 bases, J lost 2 bases, and 8 bases stayed unmatched. This CDR3 is CASSLRSGQAYEQYF. Here the CDR3 DNA reads TGTGCCAGCAGCCTCCGTTCGGGACAGGCCTACGAGCAGTACTTC.

V usage is TRBV11-3 and J usage is TRBJ2-5; D gene uncertain. V lost 5 bases and J lost 2, with 9 bases in between. Germline V lookup: CDR1 SGHNT, CDR2 YENEEA. The CDR3 contains 13 residues. The CDR3 bases are TGTGCCAGCAGCCGTGACACGCAAGAGACCCAGTACTTC. Translating gives CASSRDTQETQYF.

This clone was seen only a few times. The chain links TRBV5-4 to TRBJ1-1; D gene uncertain. The ends were cut back, 4 bases at V and 3 bases at J, with 7 bases in the middle. From germline, CDR1 is SGHNT and CDR2 YYREEE (reference sequence). The CDR3 loop spans 12 amino acids. The CDR3 nucleotides are TGTGCCAGCAGCCAGAAAGACACTGAAGCTTTCTTT. It codes for CASSQKDTEAFF.

The genes are TRBV28 and TRBJ2-7, with 8 bases matching TRBD2. The CDR3 loop spans 14 amino acids. The germline V gene has CDR1 MDHEN and CDR2 SYDVKM. J gave up 6 bases and V 5 bases, and 9 bases lay outside the gene matches. The CDR3 DNA reads as TGTGCCAGCAGTACCCCTAGCGGGCCCTCCGAGCAGTACTTC. Protein: CASSTPSGPSEQYF.

The gene calls are TRBV9 and TRBJ1-2; D remains unclear. Germline CDR1 and CDR2: SGDLS and YYNGEE. Trimming cost V 2 bases and J 4 bases, with 6 bases left between them. This CDR3 has 12 residues. DNA of the CDR3: TGTGCCAGCAGCGTTAACAGCTATGGCTACACCTTC. It codes for CASSVNSYGYTF.

On this clone: The same CDR3 can be traced to other DNA sequences in this sample. The chain joins TRBV18 to TRBJ1-1, with a possible D match to TRBD1 (5 bases). Germline lookup yields CDR1 KGHSH and CDR2 LQKENI. The CDR3 sequence is 13 residues long. The V and J ends lost 6 bases and 1 base respectively, with 9 bases between them. The CDR3 coding sequence is TGTGCCAGCTCCCGTGACAGGAACACTGAAGCTTTCTTT. Amino acids: CASSRDRNTEAFF.

V and J are TRBV2 and TRBJ2-5; TRBD1 matches at 8 bases. The CDR3 runs to 14 residues. The germline V gene encodes CDR1 SNHLY and CDR2 FYNNEI. The V and J ends lost 5 bases and 2 bases, in that order; junction bases with no gene match: 4. The CDR3 bases are TGTGCCAGCAGTACCCAGGGGGCACAAGAGACCCAGTACTTC. This codes for CASSTQGAQETQYF.

V is TRBV6-4 and J is TRBJ2-6; D remains unclear. Trimming stripped 0 bases from V and 0 bases from J, with 6 bases between. Per germline, CDR1 MRHNA and CDR2 SNTAGT. The CDR3 is 16 residues long. The CDR3 loop is CASSDSLSSGANVLTF. For the CDR3, the DNA is TGTGCCAGCAGTGACTCGTTGAGCTCTGGGGCCAACGTCCTGACTTTC.

This rearrangement joins TRBV11-2 to TRBJ1-6; D remains ambiguous. The CDR3 covers 14 residues. Trimming stripped 1 base from V and 6 bases from J, with 7 bases between. The germline V gene encodes CDR1 SGHAT and CDR2 FQNNGV. CDR3 DNA: TGTGCCAGCAGCTTAGTGGTCGGTAATTCACCCCTCCACTTT. It codes for CASSLVVGNSPLHF.

With regard to this clone: In the same sample, other DNA sequences code for this CDR3. The chain uses TRBV28 and TRBJ2-7, with 7 bases identical to TRBD2. J was trimmed by 3 bases and V by 2 bases; bases with no gene match: 4. Germline V gene lookup returns CDR1 MDHEN and CDR2 SYDVKM. This CDR3 region has 14 residues. The CDR3 DNA follows: TGTGCCAGCAGTTTAACCGGGGGGAACTACGAGCAGTACTTC. Translating it yields CASSLTGGNYEQYF. The variable domain in full, with the rest retrieved from reference TRBV28 and TRBJ2-7, is DVKVTQSSRYLVKRTGEKVFLECVQDMDHENMFWYRQDPGLGLRLIYFSYDVKMKEKGDIPEGYSVSREKKERFSLILESASTNQTSMYLCASSLTGGNYEQYFGPGTRLTVT.

The chain recombines TRBV7-9 with TRBJ2-3; 7 nucleotides align to TRBD2. With V trimmed by 11 bases and J by 7 bases, 12 bases remained unmatched. The CDR3 has 13 amino acids. CDR1 and CDR2 (germline): SEHNR, FQNEAQ (reference sequence). The CDR3 nucleotides are TGTGCCGGGGCCCGGGACTACCTAAATACGCAGTATTTT. Its translation is CAGARDYLNTQYF.

J is TRBJ2-3 and V is TRBV29-1; tentative D call: TRBD2 (5 bases). Trimming shortened V by 6 bases and J by 11 bases, and 21 bases separated the two germline ends. The CDR3 is 13 residues long. CDR1 and CDR2 (germline): SQVTM, ANQGSEA. The DNA for the CDR3 is TGCAGCGTAGCCCCATACGCAGTAGGAGGGCAGTATTTT. This encodes CSVAPYAVGGQYF.

The gene calls are TRBV9 and TRBJ2-5, with TRBD1 as a possible D gene (6 bases). Trimming pared 0 bases from V and 2 bases from J, leaving 14 bases between. The CDR3 has 16 residues. CDR1 and CDR2 (germline): SGDLS, YYNGEE. The CDR3 loop is CASSVAVDRGQETQYF. CDR3 coding DNA: TGTGCCAGCAGCGTAGCAGTGGACAGAGGTCAAGAGACCCAGTACTTC.

This chain joins TRBV27 and TRBJ2-1; D is perhaps TRBD2 (6 bases). Germline values: CDR1 MNHEY, CDR2 SMNVEV (reference sequence). The germline V and J ends were trimmed by 3 bases and 5 bases, with 17 bases remaining between them. The CDR3 runs to 16 residues. CDR3 protein: CASSLYIRRGNNEQFF. The DNA for the CDR3 is TGTGCCAGCAGTTTGTACATACGGAGGGGAAACAATGAGCAGTTCTTC.

Here the CDR3 DNA reads TGTGCCAGTAGTAAGCTAGCGGGGCCTGGCGGGGAGACCCAGTACTTC. This translates into CASSKLAGPGGETQYF. The J gene is TRBJ2-5, the V gene TRBV19, with 9 bases lining up with TRBD2. The V and J ends lost 4 bases and 5 bases, in that order; junction bases with no gene match: 11. The CDR3 consists of 16 residues. Looked up from germline, CDR1 is LNHDA and CDR2 is SQIVND (reference sequence).

This chain links TRBV20-1 with TRBJ2-5; D may be TRBD2 (7 bases). The CDR3 is 15 amino acids. The germline CDR1 and CDR2 sequences are DFQATT and SNEGSKA (reference sequence). Between the trimmed V and J ends, which lost 3 bases and 1 base, there was a span of 15 bases. CDR3 DNA sequence: TGCAGTGCTAGTCATTCCGGGGGGCCCCAAGAGACCCAGTACTTC. The encoded protein is CSASHSGGPQETQYF.

The chain uses TRBV18 and TRBJ1-1; weak D call: TRBD1 (6 bases). Trimming removed 0 bases at V and 1 base at J, with 9 bases between. This CDR3 is 15 amino acids long. Germline CDR1 KGHSH, CDR2 LQKENI. CDR3 bases: TGTGCCAGCTCACCACCAAACAGGGAGAACACTGAAGCTTTCTTT. This encodes CASSPPNRENTEAFF. Full variable domain (rest looked up from reference TRBV18 and TRBJ1-1): NAGVMQNPRHLVRRRGQEARLRCSPMKGHSHVYWYRQLPEEGLKFMVYLQKENIIDESGMPKERFSAEFPKEGPSILRIQQVVRGDSAAYFCASSPPNRENTEAFFGQGTRLTVV.

The chain employs TRBV30 and TRBJ2-1; 12 bases are shared with TRBD1. The CDR3 runs 12 residues. From germline, CDR1 is GTSNPN and CDR2 SVGIG (reference sequence). The CDR3 nucleotides read TGTGCTTCCGGGACAGGGGGCTATGAGCAGTTCTTC. As protein: CASGTGGYEQFF.

This chain joins TRBV4-2 and TRBJ1-1; D might be TRBD1 (5 bases). Trimming cost V 0 bases and J 1 base, with 9 bases left between them. The CDR3 runs 15 residues. Germline values: CDR1 LGHNA, CDR2 YNFKEQ. CDR3 loop: CASSQDTGENTEAFF. CDR3 sequence (DNA): TGTGCCAGCAGCCAAGATACGGGGGAGAACACTGAAGCTTTCTTT.

The chain combines TRBV4-1 with TRBJ2-7; 7 bases fit TRBD1. CDR1 is MGHRA, CDR2 YSYEKL, per germline. The junction had 3 bases not matched to a gene; V was cut back by 0 bases and J by 1 base. The CDR3 totals 15 residues. The CDR3 region is CASSQDGTDSYEQYF. DNA of the CDR3: TGCGCCAGCAGCCAAGATGGGACAGATTCCTACGAGCAGTACTTC.

The chain couples TRBV18 to TRBJ2-7, with 11 nucleotides matching TRBD1. Germline V CDR1 and CDR2: KGHSH, LQKENI. The CDR3 has 15 residues. V was pared by 5 bases and J by 4 bases, with 7 bases of the junction left unmatched. The CDR3 spells CASSTSGTGGYEQYF. The CDR3, as DNA: TGTGCCAGCTCAACTTCCGGGACAGGGGGGTACGAGCAGTACTTC.

The genes are TRBV5-5 and TRBJ2-3; 9 bases line up with TRBD1. CDR3 length: 15 residues. V shed 3 bases, J shed 1 base, and the junction held 3 bases outside the gene matches. Germline V lookup: CDR1 SGHKS, CDR2 YYEKEE (reference sequence). CDR3 in DNA: TGTGCCAGCAGCTCTACAGGGGGCCGCACAGATACGCAGTATTTT. Its translation: CASSSTGGRTDTQYF. Combining the CDR3 with reference TRBV5-5 and TRBJ2-3 gives the whole variable domain DAGVTQSPTHLIKTRGQQVTLRCSPISGHKSVSWYQQVLGQGPQFIFQYYEKEERGRGNFPDRFSARQFPNYSSELNVNALLLGDSALYLCASSSTGGRTDTQYFGPGTRLTVL.

The V and J genes are TRBV4-1 and TRBJ2-7, with TRBD1 as a possible D gene (7 bases). The germline CDR1 and CDR2 sequences are MGHRA and YSYEKL. CDR3 length: 15 residues. V was shortened by 4 bases and J by 2 bases, with 15 bases between the two germline ends. The CDR3: CASSRRRDSPYEQYF. DNA for the CDR3: TGCGCCAGCAGCCGACGGAGGGACAGTCCCTACGAGCAGTACTTC.

This chain joins TRBV19 and TRBJ2-7; 10 bases line up with TRBD2. Losses at the gene ends were 6 bases for V and 4 bases for J; bases not matched to a gene: 9. The length of the CDR3 is 15 residues. The germline V gene has CDR1 LNHDA and CDR2 SQIVND (reference sequence). The CDR3: CASSTAASGSYEQYF. CDR3 nucleotides: TGTGCCAGTAGCACCGCGGCTAGCGGGAGTTACGAGCAGTACTTC.

V usage is TRBV5-4 and J usage is TRBJ2-1; 13 bases match TRBD2. Trimming took 0 bases from V and 8 from J; bases not matched to a gene: 2. The CDR3 has 15 amino acids. Germline CDR1 is SGHNT and CDR2 is YYREEE (reference sequence). The CDR3 sequence: CASSLGTSGRDEQFF. CDR3 in DNA: TGTGCCAGCAGCTTGGGGACTAGCGGGAGAGATGAGCAGTTCTTC.

The gene calls are TRBV20-1 and TRBJ2-3, with D perhaps TRBD1 (5 bases). The V and J ends lost 3 bases and 1 base respectively, with 14 bases between them. This CDR3 has 15 amino acids. Germline CDR1 and CDR2: DFQATT and SNEGSKA (reference sequence). DNA for the CDR3: TGCAGTGCTAGTTGGGGCCTGCAGGGCACAGATACGCAGTATTTT. It is translated as CSASWGLQGTDTQYF.